The entry that follows covers one TCR beta chain sequence. Its target is unknown. This sample is drawn from a study of CD8 T cells in Susac syndrome. Whole-study findings and limits: That the number of individuals in its TCR sequencing and HLA analysis was relatively small was acknowledged by the study.

Random hexamers were used to reverse transcribe an amount of about 0.5 to 1 ug RNA. By means of immunoSEQ multiplex PCR, TCR beta CDR3 spanning 54 Vbeta and 13 Jbeta underwent amplification. In TCRdb, the immunoSEQ multiplex PCR reads were re-called with MiXCR into one record per CDR3 protein. Among some 130,000 distinct CDR3 sequences listed, 90% to 95% were seen once. Controls comprised healthy donors matched for age and sex. FACS enriched CD8+ TEMRA cells, while bulk CD8+ and CD4+ were negatively isolated. Germline V gene data show CDR1 as SGHTA and CDR2 as FQGNSA. V was pared by 5 bases and J by 6 bases, with 18 bases between. The CDR3 spans 15 residues.

The chain employs TRBV7-2 and TRBJ2-3; tentatively, D is TRBD2 (7 bases). The TCR comes from a human donor in good health. Input material: CD4+ T cells from PBMCs. This CDR3 is CASSARGPLGDTQYF. CDR3 nucleotides: TGTGCCAGCAGCGCGCGGGGGCCATTAGGGGATACGCAGTATTTT.